The 16 T cell receptor beta chains listed next were all sequenced from one sample in a study of OX40 agonist ivuxolimab in advanced cancers. Assay: immunoSEQ multiplex PCR; the TCRdb copy retains only in-frame clones and omits some. Of about 65,000 clones detected, roughly 80% appear once; the ten largest clones hold 1.9%. The specimen comprised CD4+ or CD8+ T cells sorted from blood, sampled in a trial of the OX40 agonist ivuxolimab. The source of these receptors is an adult with an advanced solid tumor such as melanoma, head and neck, liver or kidney cancer.

The chain employs TRBV7-8 and TRBJ2-7, with no clear D. Germline V lookup: CDR1 SGHVS, CDR2 FQNEAQ. V was clipped by 2 bases and J by 1 base, with 15 bases between them. The CDR3 spans 16 residues. In nucleotides, the CDR3 is TGTGCCAGCAGCTTACTCCCGGTTAGGTCGTCCTACGAGCAGTACTTC. This sequence encodes CASSLLPVRSSYEQYF.

The genes are TRBV9 and TRBJ1-4; no clear D. The CDR3 loop spans 15 amino acids. V was shortened by 0 bases and J by 4 bases, with 10 bases between the two germline ends. Germline values: CDR1 SGDLS, CDR2 YYNGEE. CDR3 region: CASSVGGSYNEKLFF. The CDR3 coding sequence is TGTGCCAGCAGCGTAGGAGGCAGCTATAATGAAAAACTGTTTTTT.

The gene calls are TRBV21-1 and TRBJ2-1. TRBV21-1 counts as a pseudogene. The CDR3 is 14 residues long. The chain's CDR3 is CASSKVVRKRMQFF. CDR3 in DNA: TGTGCCAGCAGCAAAGTAGTTAGGAAACGGATGCAGTTCTTC.

The J gene is TRBJ2-3, the V gene TRBV5-4, with D perhaps TRBD1 or TRBD2 (7 bases each). The CDR3 is made up of 13 amino acids. Germline lookup yields CDR1 SGHNT and CDR2 YYREEE (reference sequence). V shed 4 bases and J shed 5 bases, with 11 bases lying between them. The DNA for the CDR3 is TGTGCCAGCAGCCAGGGGGGGGTAGATACGCAGTATTTT. Its translation is CASSQGGVDTQYF.

The chain carries TRBV18 and TRBJ2-5; a weak D match, TRBD2 (5 bases). CDR3 length equals 13 residues. CDR1 and CDR2 (germline): KGHSH, LQKENI. V was trimmed by 4 bases and J by 7 bases, leaving 13 bases between them. This CDR3 is CASSRAASGTQYF. CDR3 DNA sequence: TGTGCCAGCTCACGCGCTGCAAGCGGGACCCAGTACTTC. Full variable domain (rest looked up from reference TRBV18 and TRBJ2-5): NAGVMQNPRHLVRRRGQEARLRCSPMKGHSHVYWYRQLPEEGLKFMVYLQKENIIDESGMPKERFSAEFPKEGPSILRIQQVVRGDSAAYFCASSRAASGTQYFGPGTRLLVL.

This clone was found a few times. The chain recombines TRBV2 with TRBJ1-5, with D perhaps TRBD1 (5 bases). Germline CDR1 is SNHLY and CDR2 is FYNNEI. Trimming took 3 bases from V and 5 from J, leaving 8 bases between them. CDR3 length: 13 residues. The CDR3 sequence is CASSDRAYQPQHF. The CDR3 DNA is TGTGCCAGCAGTGACAGGGCGTATCAGCCCCAGCATTTT.

This clone was observed a few times. CDR3 sequence reads: CASSQEREMGYEQYF. The CDR3 DNA is TGTGCCAGCAGCCAAGAGAGGGAGATGGGGTACGAGCAGTACTTC. V usage is TRBV7-9 and J usage is TRBJ2-7; perhaps TRBD2 as D (5 bases). The germline CDR1 and CDR2 sequences are SEHNR and FQNEAQ (reference sequence). V lost 5 bases and J lost 4, with 18 bases in between. This CDR3 spans 15 amino acids.

This chain joins TRBV7-2 and TRBJ2-1; D is unclear. V lost 3 bases and J lost 0, with 12 bases in between. The CDR3 consists of 16 residues. CDR1 is SGHTA, CDR2 FQGNSA, per germline. CDR3 DNA sequence: TGTGCCAGCAGCTTGTTTGGCGGAAGCTCCTACAATGAGCAGTTCTTC. It encodes CASSLFGGSSYNEQFF.

The chain has TRBV7-2 and TRBJ2-3, with a weak D call TRBD1 (7 bases). V shed 2 bases and J shed 2 bases, with 17 bases lying between them. Germline V gene sequence: CDR1 SGHTA, CDR2 FQGNSA. CDR3 size: 17 residues. CDR3 loop: CASSLRGRGLHTDTQYF. The CDR3 region has the DNA TGTGCCAGCAGCTTAAGGGGGCGGGGTCTCCACACAGATACGCAGTATTTT.

The rearrangement joins TRBV14 to TRBJ2-1; TRBD2 matches 8 bases. V lost 5 bases and J lost 3; bases outside the gene matches: 15. The CDR3 sequence is 18 residues long. Looked up from germline, CDR1 is SGHDN and CDR2 is FVKESK. The CDR3, as DNA: TGTGCCAGCAGCTTCCGGACTAGCTCCGTTTTTGGCTACAATGAGCAGTTCTTC. The encoded protein is CASSFRTSSVFGYNEQFF.

This clone was counted a few times. The chain employs TRBV7-9 and TRBJ1-1; TRBD1 matches at 7 bases. This CDR3 contains 14 residues. V shed 4 bases and J 11 bases; nucleotides not matched to a gene: 13. Per the germline V gene, CDR1 is SEHNR and CDR2 is FQNEAQ (reference sequence). The CDR3 loop is CASSSFRDSFQAFF. CDR3 nucleotide sequence: TGTGCCAGCAGCTCTTTCCGGGACAGCTTTCAGGCTTTCTTT.

The genes are TRBV2 and TRBJ2-4, with 11 positions matching TRBD1. Germline V gene lookup returns CDR1 SNHLY and CDR2 FYNNEI. J was trimmed by 6 bases and V by 1 base; bases with no gene match: 2. The CDR3 consists of 15 residues. CDR3 loop: CASSEEGTGGNIQYF. In nucleotides, the CDR3 is TGTGCCAGCAGTGAAGAGGGGACAGGGGGAAACATTCAGTACTTC.

The V gene is TRBV5-6, the J gene TRBJ1-5; 8 bases are shared with TRBD1. The V and J ends lost 4 bases and 7 bases, in that order; junction bases with no gene match: 13. Germline V CDR1 and CDR2: SGHDT, YYEEEE. The CDR3 extends over 16 amino acids. This chain's CDR3 is CASSITGTGLTQPQHF. The CDR3 DNA is TGTGCCAGCAGCATAACCGGGACAGGTCTTACGCAGCCCCAGCATTTT.

This chain uses TRBV7-2 with TRBJ2-5; no reliable D call. The V end lost 1 base, the J end lost 6 bases, and 6 bases lay between the germline ends. Germline V lookup: CDR1 SGHTA, CDR2 FQGNSA. The CDR3 extends over 12 amino acids. As DNA, the CDR3 is TGTGCCAGCAGCTTAGGGGGAAAGACCCAGTACTTC. This translates into CASSLGGKTQYF.

Note on this clone: Other DNA variants within this sample encode the same CDR3. The chain couples TRBV7-2 to TRBJ2-5; no definite D call. Germline lookup yields CDR1 SGHTA and CDR2 FQGNSA. V lost 2 bases, J lost 5 bases, and 9 bases lay in between. The CDR3 runs to 13 residues. CDR3 sequence (DNA): TGTGCCAGCAGCTTAAGTCTGGGGGAGACCCAGTACTTC. Protein: CASSLSLGETQYF. Drawing the rest from reference TRBV7-2 and TRBJ2-5, the complete variable domain is GAGVSQSPSNKVTEKGKDVELRCDPISGHTALYWYRQSLGQGLEFLIYFQGNSAPDKSGLPSDRFSAERTGGSVSTLTIQRTQQEDSAVYLCASSLSLGETQYFGPGTRLLVL.

This sequence joins TRBV5-1 and TRBJ2-5, with 11 bases aligning to TRBD2. This CDR3 is 15 amino acids long. Germline V gives CDR1 SGHRS, CDR2 YFSETQ. J lost 3 bases, V lost 6 bases, and 7 bases had no gene match. CDR3 DNA sequence: TGCGCCAGCACCAGTAGCGGGAGGGTCGAAGAGACCCAGTACTTC. It is translated as CASTSSGRVEETQYF.